This entry concerns a single T cell receptor (beta chain). This entry is derived from a study of blood T cell repertoires in COVID-19. The CDR3 runs 14 residues. V lost 1 base and J 8 bases, leaving 12 bases between the germline ends. In germline, CDR1 is KGHSH, CDR2 LQKENI. This table comes from immunoSEQ multiplex PCR, and its TCRdb copy is limited to in-frame clones, with some not included. The table lists about 330,000 clones, about 92% of them singletons. Participants were aged roughly 18 to 90 years, lived in 24 US areas, and enrolled virtually. The chain recombines TRBV18 with TRBJ1-5; D is possibly TRBD1 (5 bases). The TCR sequence derives from a woman under 40 who had recovered from COVID-19. Sequencing was performed on PBMCs or T cells enriched from blood (not recorded which). The CDR3 coding sequence is TGTGCCAGCTCACCACAGCGGGACTCGGAGCCCCAGCATTTT. Translation gives CASSPQRDSEPQHF.